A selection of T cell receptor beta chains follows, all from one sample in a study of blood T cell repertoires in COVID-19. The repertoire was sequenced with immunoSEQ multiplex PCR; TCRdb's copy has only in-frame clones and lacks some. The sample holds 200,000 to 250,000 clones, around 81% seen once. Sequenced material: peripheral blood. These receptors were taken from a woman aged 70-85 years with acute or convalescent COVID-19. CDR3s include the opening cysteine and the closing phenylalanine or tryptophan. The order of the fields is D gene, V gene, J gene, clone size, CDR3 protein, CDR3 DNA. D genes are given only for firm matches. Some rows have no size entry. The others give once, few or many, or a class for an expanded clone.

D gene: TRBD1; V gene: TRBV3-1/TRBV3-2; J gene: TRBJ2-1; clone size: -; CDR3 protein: CASSPQGVAAYNEQFF; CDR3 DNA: TGTGCCAGCAGCCCCCAGGGGGTAGCCGCATACAATGAGCAGTTCTTC
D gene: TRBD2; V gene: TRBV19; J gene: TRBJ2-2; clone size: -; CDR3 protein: CASSIPSGYTGELFF; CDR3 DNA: TGTGCCAGTAGTATTCCTAGCGGATACACCGGGGAGCTGTTTTTT
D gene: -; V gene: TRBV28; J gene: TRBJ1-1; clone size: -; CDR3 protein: CASSPPDTEAFF; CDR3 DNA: TGTGCCAGCAGTCCCCCGGACACTGAAGCTTTCTTT
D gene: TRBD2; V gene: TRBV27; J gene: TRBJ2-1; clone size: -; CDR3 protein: CASSRTSALYNEQFF; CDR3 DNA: TGTGCCAGCAGTAGGACTAGCGCACTCTACAATGAGCAGTTCTTC
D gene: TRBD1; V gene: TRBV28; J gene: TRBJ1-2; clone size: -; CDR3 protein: CASRGDRGYGYTF; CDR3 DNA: TGTGCCAGCAGGGGAGACAGGGGGTATGGCTACACCTTC
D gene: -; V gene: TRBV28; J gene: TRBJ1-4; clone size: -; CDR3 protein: CASSFVADNEKLFF; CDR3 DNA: TGTGCCAGCAGTTTCGTTGCGGATAATGAAAAACTGTTTTTT
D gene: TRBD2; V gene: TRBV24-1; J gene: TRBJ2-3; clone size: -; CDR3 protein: CATSDFTGAGSDTQYF; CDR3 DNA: TGTGCCACCAGTGATTTCACGGGAGCGGGGTCAGATACGCAGTATTTT
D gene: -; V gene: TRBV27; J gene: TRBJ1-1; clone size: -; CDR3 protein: CASSWGRRGEAFF; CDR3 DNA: TGTGCCAGCAGTTGGGGCAGGAGGGGTGAAGCTTTCTTT
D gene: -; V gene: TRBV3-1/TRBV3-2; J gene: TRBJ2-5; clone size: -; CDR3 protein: CASSHGTLQETQYF; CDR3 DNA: TGTGCCAGCAGCCACGGGACTCTGCAAGAGACCCAGTACTTC
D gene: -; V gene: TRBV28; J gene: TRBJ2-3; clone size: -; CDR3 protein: CASTSAGYITDTQYF; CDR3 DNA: TGTGCCAGCACCTCCGCGGGCTATATCACAGATACGCAGTATTTT
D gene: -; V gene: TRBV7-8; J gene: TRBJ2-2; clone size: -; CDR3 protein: CASSPQGKATGELFF; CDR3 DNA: TGTGCCAGCAGCCCTCAGGGGAAGGCCACCGGGGAGCTGTTTTTT
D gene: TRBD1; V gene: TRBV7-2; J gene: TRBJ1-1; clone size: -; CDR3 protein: CASSFTGGGEAFF; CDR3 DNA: TGTGCCAGCAGCTTTACAGGGGGCGGTGAAGCTTTCTTT
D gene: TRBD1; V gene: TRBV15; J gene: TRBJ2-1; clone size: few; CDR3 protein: CATSTKLGQGGEQFF; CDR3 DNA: TGTGCCACCAGCACCAAACTAGGACAGGGTGGTGAGCAGTTCTTC
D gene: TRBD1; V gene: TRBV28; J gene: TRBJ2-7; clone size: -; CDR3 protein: CASSLQGAWYEQYF; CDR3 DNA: TGTGCCAGCAGCCTCCAGGGGGCTTGGTACGAGCAGTACTTC
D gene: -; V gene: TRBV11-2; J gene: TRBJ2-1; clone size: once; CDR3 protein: CASSFSRNEQFF; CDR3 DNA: TGTGCCAGCAGCTTTAGTAGAAATGAGCAGTTCTTC
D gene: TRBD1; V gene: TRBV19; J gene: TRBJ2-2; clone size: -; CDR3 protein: CASSPPWGRQGSGNTGELFF; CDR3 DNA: TGTGCCAGTAGTCCACCCTGGGGAAGACAGGGCTCGGGTAACACCGGGGAGCTGTTTTTT
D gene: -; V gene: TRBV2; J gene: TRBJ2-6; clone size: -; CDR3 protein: CASSEGVSRSGANVLTF; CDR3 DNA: TGTGCCAGCAGTGAGGGCGTCAGCCGCTCTGGGGCCAACGTCCTGACTTTC
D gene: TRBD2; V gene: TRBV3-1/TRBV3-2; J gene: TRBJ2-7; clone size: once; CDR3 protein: CASSRASGGSSYEQYF; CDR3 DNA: TGTGCCAGCAGCCGCGCTAGCGGAGGGAGCTCCTACGAGCAGTACTTC
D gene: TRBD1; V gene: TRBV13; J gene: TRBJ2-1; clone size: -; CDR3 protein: CASSYRQGGWNEQFF; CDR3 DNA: TGTGCCAGCAGTTACCGACAGGGGGGGTGGAATGAGCAGTTCTTC
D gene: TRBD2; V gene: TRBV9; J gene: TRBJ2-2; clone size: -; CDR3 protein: CASSVGTSGSRNTGELFF; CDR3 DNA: TGTGCCAGCAGCGTAGGGACTAGCGGGTCCCGGAACACCGGGGAGCTGTTTTTT
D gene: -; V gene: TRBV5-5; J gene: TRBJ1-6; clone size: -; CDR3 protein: CASSLDQDYDSPLHF; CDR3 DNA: TGTGCCAGCAGCTTGGACCAGGACTACGATTCACCCCTCCACTTT
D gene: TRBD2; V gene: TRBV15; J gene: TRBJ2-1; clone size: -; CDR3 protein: CATSFETSAYNEQFF; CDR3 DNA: TGTGCCACCAGCTTTGAGACTAGCGCATACAATGAGCAGTTCTTC
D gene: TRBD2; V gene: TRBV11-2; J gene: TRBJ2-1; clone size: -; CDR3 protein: CASSSSGRVYNEQFF; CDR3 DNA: TGTGCCAGCAGCTCTAGCGGGAGAGTCTACAATGAGCAGTTCTTC
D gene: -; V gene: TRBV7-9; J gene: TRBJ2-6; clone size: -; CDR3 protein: CASSPHRSRPSGANVLTF; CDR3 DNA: TGTGCCAGCAGCCCGCACAGGAGTAGACCCTCTGGGGCCAACGTCCTGACTTTC
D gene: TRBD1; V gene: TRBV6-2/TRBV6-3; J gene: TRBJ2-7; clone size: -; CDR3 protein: CASSRDRVNQYF; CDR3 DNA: TGTGCCAGCAGCCGGGACAGGGTAAATCAGTACTTC
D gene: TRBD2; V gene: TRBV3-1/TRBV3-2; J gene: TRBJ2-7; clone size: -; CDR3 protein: CASSLAGGYEQYF; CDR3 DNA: TGTGCCAGCAGCCTAGCGGGAGGGTACGAGCAGTACTTC
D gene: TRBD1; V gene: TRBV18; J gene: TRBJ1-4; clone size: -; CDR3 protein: CASSSGQGEKLFF; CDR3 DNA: TGTGCCAGCTCATCCGGACAGGGAGAAAAACTGTTTTTT
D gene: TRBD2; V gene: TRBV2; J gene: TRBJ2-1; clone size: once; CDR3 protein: CASAFGTSGRYEQFF; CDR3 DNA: TGTGCCAGCGCCTTTGGGACTAGCGGGAGGTATGAGCAGTTCTTC
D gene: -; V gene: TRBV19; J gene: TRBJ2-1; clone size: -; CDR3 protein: CASSIRGASWGIEQFF; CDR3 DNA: TGTGCCAGCAGTATTAGGGGCGCGAGTTGGGGCATTGAGCAGTTCTTC
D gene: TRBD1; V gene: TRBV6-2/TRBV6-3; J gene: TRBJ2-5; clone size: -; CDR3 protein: CASSYTSTGRGQYF; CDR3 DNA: TGTGCCAGCAGTTACACCTCGACAGGGCGAGGCCAGTACTTC
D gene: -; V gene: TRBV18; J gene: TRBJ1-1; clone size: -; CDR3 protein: CASSSGGTEAFF; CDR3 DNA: TGTGCCAGCTCATCGGGGGGGACTGAAGCTTTCTTT
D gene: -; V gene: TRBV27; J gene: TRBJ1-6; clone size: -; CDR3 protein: CASRAGGTNSPLHF; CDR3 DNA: TGTGCCAGCAGAGCCGGGGGAACGAATTCACCCCTCCACTTT
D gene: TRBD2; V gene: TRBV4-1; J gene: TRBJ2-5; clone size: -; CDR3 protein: CASSHPAGVSETQYF; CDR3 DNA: TGCGCCAGCAGCCACCCAGCGGGAGTCTCGGAGACCCAGTACTTC
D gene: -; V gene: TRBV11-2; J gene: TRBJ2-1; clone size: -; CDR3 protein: CASSPDLLGNEQFF; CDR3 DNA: TGTGCCAGCAGCCCGGACTTGCTGGGCAATGAGCAGTTCTTC
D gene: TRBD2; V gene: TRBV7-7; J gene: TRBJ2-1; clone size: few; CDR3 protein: CASSLGAGAYNEQFF; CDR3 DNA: TGTGCTAGCAGCTTAGGAGCGGGAGCCTACAATGAGCAGTTCTTC
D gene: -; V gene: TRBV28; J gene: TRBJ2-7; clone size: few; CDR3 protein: CASSFLRGAGAEQYF; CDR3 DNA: TGTGCCAGCAGTTTCCTCAGGGGGGCCGGGGCCGAGCAGTACTTC
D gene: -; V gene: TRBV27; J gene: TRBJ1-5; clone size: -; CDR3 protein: CASSLNGGPQHF; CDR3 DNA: TGTGCCAGCAGTTTAAACGGAGGGCCCCAGCATTTT
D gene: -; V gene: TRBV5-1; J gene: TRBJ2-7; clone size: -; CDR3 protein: CASSPELGGEQYF; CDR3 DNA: TGCGCCAGCAGCCCCGAGTTGGGGGGCGAGCAGTACTTC
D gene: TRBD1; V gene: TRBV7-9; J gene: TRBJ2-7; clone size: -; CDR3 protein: CASSSRDRGMIEQYF; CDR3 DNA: TGTGCCAGCAGCTCCCGGGACAGGGGGATGATCGAGCAGTACTTC
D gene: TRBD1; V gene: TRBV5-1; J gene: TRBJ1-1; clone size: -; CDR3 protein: CASSLDPRQGGTEAFF; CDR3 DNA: TGCGCCAGCAGCTTGGACCCCCGACAGGGGGGAACTGAAGCTTTCTTT
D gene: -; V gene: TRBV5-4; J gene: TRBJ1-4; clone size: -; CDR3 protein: CASSPRGGREEKLFF; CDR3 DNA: TGTGCCAGCAGCCCCAGGGGCGGGCGGGAGGAAAAACTGTTTTTT
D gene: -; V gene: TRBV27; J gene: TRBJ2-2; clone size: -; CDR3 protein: CASSLGRELFF; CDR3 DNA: TGTGCCAGCAGTTTAGGCAGGGAGCTGTTTTTT
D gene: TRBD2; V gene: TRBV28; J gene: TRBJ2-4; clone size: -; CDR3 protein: CASSSGGGTKNIQYF; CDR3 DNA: TGTGCCAGCAGTTCTGGGGGGGGAACCAAAAACATTCAGTACTTC
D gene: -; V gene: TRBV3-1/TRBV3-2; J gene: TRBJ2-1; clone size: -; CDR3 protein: CASSQDLRTLQFF; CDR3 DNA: TGTGCCAGCAGCCAAGATCTACGGACACTGCAGTTCTTC
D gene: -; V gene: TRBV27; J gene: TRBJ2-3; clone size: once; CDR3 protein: CASRPRTGTDTQYF; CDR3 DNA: TGTGCCAGCAGGCCTCGGACGGGGACAGATACGCAGTATTTT
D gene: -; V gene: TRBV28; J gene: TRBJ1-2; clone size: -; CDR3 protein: CASSFTGSYGYTF; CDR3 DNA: TGTGCCAGCAGTTTCACAGGAAGCTATGGCTACACCTTC
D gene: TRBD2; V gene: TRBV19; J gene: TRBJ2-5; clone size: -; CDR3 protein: CASRTSGRAFQETQYF; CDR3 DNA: TGTGCCAGTAGGACTAGCGGGAGGGCCTTCCAAGAGACCCAGTACTTC
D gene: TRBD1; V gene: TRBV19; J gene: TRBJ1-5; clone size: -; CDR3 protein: CASSTTGGPSWPQHF; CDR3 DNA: TGTGCCAGTAGTACGACAGGGGGCCCTTCATGGCCCCAGCATTTT
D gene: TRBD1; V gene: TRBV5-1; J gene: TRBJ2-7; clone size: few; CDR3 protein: CASSLGTGDPSYEQYF; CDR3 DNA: TGCGCCAGCAGCTTGGGGACAGGAGATCCCTCCTACGAGCAGTACTTC
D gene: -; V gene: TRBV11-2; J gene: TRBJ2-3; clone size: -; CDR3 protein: CASSPQGAGSTDTQYF; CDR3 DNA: TGTGCCAGCAGCCCCCAAGGGGCAGGTAGCACAGATACGCAGTATTTT
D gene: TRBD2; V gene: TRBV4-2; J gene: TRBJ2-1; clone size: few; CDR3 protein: CASSRRGLAESPVDNEQFF; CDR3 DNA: TGTGCCAGCAGCCGCCGGGGACTAGCGGAGTCCCCCGTCGACAATGAGCAGTTCTTC
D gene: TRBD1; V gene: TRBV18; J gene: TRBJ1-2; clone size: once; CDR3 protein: CASSPANTGVGGYTF; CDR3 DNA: TGTGCCAGCTCACCCGCAAATACAGGGGTCGGTGGCTACACCTTC
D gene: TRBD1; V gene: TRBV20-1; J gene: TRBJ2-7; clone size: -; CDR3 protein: CSASGGQGVNEQYF; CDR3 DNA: TGCAGTGCTAGTGGGGGACAGGGCGTAAACGAGCAGTACTTC
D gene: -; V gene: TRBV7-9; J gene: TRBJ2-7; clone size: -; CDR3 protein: CASSLNMGSEQYF; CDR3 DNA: TGTGCCAGCAGCTTAAATATGGGCAGCGAGCAGTACTTC